These 8 T cell receptor beta chains share one sample of origin, sequenced in a study of graft-versus-host responses after intestinal transplantation (dated by TCRdb to about 2021). These receptors lack a known antigen. The meaning of the sample's time point label: cells obtained before transplantation from donor or recipient. The library was built by means of the immunoSEQ multiplex PCR assay. Drawn from immuneACCESS, this table holds only the in-frame rearrangements with V and J called that TCRdb kept. Clones are partly lost; checked studies trace under half to an unresolved V gene and leave the rest unexplained. Present in this sample are roughly 64,000 clones, 90% to 95% of which were seen just once. Clones ranked in the top ten supply around 1.7% of the sample. The sequences come from unstimulated CD8+ T cells sorted from spleen or lymph node cells, collected before transplant. These receptor sequences come from a human donor who was the organ donor for an intestinal transplant.

The chain is built from TRBV15 and TRBJ1-1, with D possibly matching TRBD1 (6 bases). This CDR3 region has 16 residues. Trimming shortened V by 1 base and J by 0 bases, and 12 bases separated the two germline ends. Germline loops: CDR1 LNHNV, CDR2 YYDKDF (reference sequence). CDR3 sequence: CATSRGTEVLNTEAFF. The CDR3 DNA reads TGTGCCACCAGCAGAGGGACAGAGGTTTTGAACACTGAAGCTTTCTTT.

The chain carries TRBV28 and TRBJ2-3; 10 nucleotides line up with TRBD1. CDR3 length: 16 amino acids. Germline V gene data show CDR1 as MDHEN and CDR2 as SYDVKM. V was pared by 3 bases and J by 1 base, with 4 bases of the junction left unmatched. The CDR3 sequence: CASSFRGTGGTDTQYF. In DNA, the CDR3 is TGTGCCAGCAGTTTCAGAGGGACAGGGGGCACAGATACGCAGTATTTT.

This sequence joins TRBV25-1 and TRBJ1-1; no firm D call. The germline CDR1 and CDR2 sequences are MGHDK and SYGVNS. The CDR3 is 13 residues long. Deletions cut 4 bases from V and 8 bases from J, with 14 bases between. The CDR3 DNA follows: TGTGCCAGCAGTGGTATCTTAAGGGAGGAAGCTTTCTTT. This encodes CASSGILREEAFF.

CDR3 residues: CASSSISYEQYF. The DNA for the CDR3 is TGTGCCAGCAGCTCCATCTCCTACGAGCAGTACTTC. The rearrangement uses TRBV5-6 and TRBJ2-7; D is unresolved. The V end was cut by 3 bases, the J end by 0 bases, with 4 bases between. The CDR3 runs 12 residues. Germline loops: CDR1 SGHDT, CDR2 YYEEEE.

The genes are TRBV21-1 and TRBJ2-3; the table calls TRBD2, which could not be checked here. TRBV21-1 constitutes a pseudogene. The CDR3 loop spans 21 amino acids. The CDR3 spells CASSKFLGLAAILTLGNTQYF. The CDR3 DNA reads TGTGCCAGCAGCAAGTTTCTCGGACTAGCGGCAATTTTAACGCTGGGGAATACGCAGTATTTT.

The chain couples TRBV19 to TRBJ2-7; a weak D match, TRBD2 (5 bases). V was trimmed by 6 bases and J by 3 bases, leaving 18 bases between them. The CDR3 covers 15 residues. Looked up from germline, CDR1 is LNHDA and CDR2 is SQIVND (reference sequence). This CDR3 is CASSAGSLPLYEQYF. CDR3 DNA: TGTGCCAGTAGCGCGGGTTCTCTTCCCCTCTACGAGCAGTACTTC.

The chain has TRBV6-1 and TRBJ2-4; TRBD1 agrees at 9 bases. This CDR3 has 15 residues. V dropped 2 bases and J dropped 4; count of bases not matched to a gene: 3. Germline V CDR1 and CDR2: MNHNS, SASEGT. This chain's CDR3 is CASSERTGAKNIQYF. Here the CDR3 DNA reads TGTGCCAGCAGTGAACGGACAGGGGCGAAAAACATTCAGTACTTC.

The gene calls are TRBV4-2 and TRBJ2-3, with D tentatively TRBD2 (5 bases). This CDR3 has 14 residues. The germline CDR1 and CDR2 sequences are LGHNA and YNFKEQ. Trimming took off 4 bases at V and 4 bases at J, with 12 bases between the two ends. The DNA of the CDR3 is TGTGCCAGCAGCCCCGCAGGACTCGCAGATACGCAGTATTTT. Translating it yields CASSPAGLADTQYF.